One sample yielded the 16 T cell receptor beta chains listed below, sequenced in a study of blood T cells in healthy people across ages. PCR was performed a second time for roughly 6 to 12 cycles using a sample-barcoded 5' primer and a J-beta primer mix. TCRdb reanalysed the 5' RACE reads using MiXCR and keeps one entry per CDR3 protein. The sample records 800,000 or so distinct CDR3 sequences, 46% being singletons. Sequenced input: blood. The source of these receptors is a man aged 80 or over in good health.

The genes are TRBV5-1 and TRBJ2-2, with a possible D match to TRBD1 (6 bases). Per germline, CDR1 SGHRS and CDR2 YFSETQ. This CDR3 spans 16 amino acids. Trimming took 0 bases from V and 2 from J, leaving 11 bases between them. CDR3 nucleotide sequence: TGCGCCAGCAGCTTGGAGGGGGTTCGAAACACCGGGGAGCTGTTTTTT. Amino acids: CASSLEGVRNTGELFF. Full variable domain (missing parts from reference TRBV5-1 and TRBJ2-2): KAGVTQTPRYLIKTRGQQVTLSCSPISGHRSVSWYQQTPGQGLQFLFEYFSETQRNKGNFPGRFSGRQFSNSRSEMNVSTLELGDSALYLCASSLEGVRNTGELFFGEGSRLTVL.

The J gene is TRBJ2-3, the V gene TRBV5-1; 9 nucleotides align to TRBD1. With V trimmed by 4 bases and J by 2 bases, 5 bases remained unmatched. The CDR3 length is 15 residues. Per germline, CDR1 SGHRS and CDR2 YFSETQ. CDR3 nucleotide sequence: TGCGCCAGCAGCGAGACAGGGGGATACACAGATACGCAGTATTTT. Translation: CASSETGGYTDTQYF.

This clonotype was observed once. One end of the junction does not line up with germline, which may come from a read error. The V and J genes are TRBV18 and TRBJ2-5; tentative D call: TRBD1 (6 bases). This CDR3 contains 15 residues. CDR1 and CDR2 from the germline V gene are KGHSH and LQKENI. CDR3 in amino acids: CASSPLRTEQETQYF. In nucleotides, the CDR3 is TGCGCCAGCTCACCCTTAAGGACAGAACAAGAGACCCAGTACTTC.

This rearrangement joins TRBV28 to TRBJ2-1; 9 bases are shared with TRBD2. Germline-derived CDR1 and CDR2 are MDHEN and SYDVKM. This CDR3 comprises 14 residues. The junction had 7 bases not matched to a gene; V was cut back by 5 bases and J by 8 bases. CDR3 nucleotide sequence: TGTGCCAGCAGTGTAGCGGGAGCGGGGGATGAGCAGTTCTTC. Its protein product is CASSVAGAGDEQFF.

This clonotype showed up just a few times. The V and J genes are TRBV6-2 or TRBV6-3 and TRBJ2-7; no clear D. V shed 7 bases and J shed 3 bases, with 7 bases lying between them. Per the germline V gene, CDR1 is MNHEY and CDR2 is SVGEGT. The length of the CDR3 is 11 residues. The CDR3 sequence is CASTNIYEQYF. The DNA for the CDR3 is TGTGCCAGCACCAACATCTACGAGCAGTACTTC.

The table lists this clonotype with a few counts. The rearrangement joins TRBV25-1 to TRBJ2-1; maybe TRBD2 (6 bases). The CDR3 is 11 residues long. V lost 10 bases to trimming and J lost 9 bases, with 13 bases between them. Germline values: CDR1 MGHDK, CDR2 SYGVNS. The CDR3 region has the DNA TGTGCCACCAAGCGGGCGGGTGAGCAGTTCTTC. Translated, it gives CATKRAGEQFF. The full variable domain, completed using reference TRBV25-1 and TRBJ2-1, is EADIYQTPRYLVIGTGKKITLECSQTMGHDKMYWYQQDPGMELHLIHYSYGVNSTEKGDLSSESTVSRIRTEHFPLTLESARPSHTSQYLCATKRAGEQFFGPGTRLTVL.

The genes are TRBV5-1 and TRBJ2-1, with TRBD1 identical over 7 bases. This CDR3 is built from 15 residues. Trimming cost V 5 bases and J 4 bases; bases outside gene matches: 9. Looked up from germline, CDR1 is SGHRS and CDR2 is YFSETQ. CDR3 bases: TGCGCCAGCAGAACAGGGGACAGCCCGTACAATGAGCAGTTCTTC. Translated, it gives CASRTGDSPYNEQFF.

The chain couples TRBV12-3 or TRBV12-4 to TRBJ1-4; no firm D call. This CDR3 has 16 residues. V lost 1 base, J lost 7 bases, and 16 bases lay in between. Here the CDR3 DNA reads TGTGCCAGCAGTTTAGGGGTGACGGCATATACTGAAAAACTGTTTTTT. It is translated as CASSLGVTAYTEKLFF.

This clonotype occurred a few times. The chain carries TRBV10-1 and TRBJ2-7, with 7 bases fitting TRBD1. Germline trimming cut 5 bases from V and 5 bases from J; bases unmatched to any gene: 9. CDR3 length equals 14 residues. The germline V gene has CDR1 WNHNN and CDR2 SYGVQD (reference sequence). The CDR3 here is CASSLTGNSHEQYF. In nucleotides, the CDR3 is TGCGCCAGCAGTCTGACAGGGAATTCCCACGAGCAGTACTTC.

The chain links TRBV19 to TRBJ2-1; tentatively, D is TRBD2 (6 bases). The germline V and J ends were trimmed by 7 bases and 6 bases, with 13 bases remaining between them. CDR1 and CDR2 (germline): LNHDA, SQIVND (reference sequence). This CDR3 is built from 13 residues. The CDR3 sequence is CASTWREGNEQFF. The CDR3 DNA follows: TGTGCCAGTACTTGGCGGGAAGGCAATGAGCAGTTCTTC.

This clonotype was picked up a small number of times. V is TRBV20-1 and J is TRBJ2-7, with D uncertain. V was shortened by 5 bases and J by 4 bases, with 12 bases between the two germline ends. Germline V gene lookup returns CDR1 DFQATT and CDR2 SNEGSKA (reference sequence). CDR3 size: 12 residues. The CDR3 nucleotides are TGCAGTGCTGAGAAACTACAATACGAGCAGTACTTC. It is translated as CSAEKLQYEQYF.

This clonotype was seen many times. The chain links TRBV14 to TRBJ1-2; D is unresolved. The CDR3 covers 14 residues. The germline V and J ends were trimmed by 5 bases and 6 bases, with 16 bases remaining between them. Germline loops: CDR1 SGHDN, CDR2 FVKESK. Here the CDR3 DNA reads TGTGCCAGCAGCTTTCGAGAGGGAGTCCATGGCTACACCTTC. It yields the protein CASSFREGVHGYTF.

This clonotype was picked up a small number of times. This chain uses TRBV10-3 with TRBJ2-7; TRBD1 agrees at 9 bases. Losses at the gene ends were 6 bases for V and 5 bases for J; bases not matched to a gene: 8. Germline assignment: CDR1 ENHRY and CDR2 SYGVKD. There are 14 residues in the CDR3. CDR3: CAISAQGAFDEQYF. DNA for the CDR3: TGTGCCATCAGCGCACAGGGGGCTTTCGACGAGCAGTACTTC.

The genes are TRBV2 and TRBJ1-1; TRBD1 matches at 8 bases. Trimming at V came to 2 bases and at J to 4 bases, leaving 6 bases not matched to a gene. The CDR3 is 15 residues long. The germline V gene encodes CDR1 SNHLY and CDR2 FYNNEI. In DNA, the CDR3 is TGTGCCAGCAGTGAACAGGGGGCTCAGACCACTGAAGCTTTCTTT. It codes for CASSEQGAQTTEAFF.

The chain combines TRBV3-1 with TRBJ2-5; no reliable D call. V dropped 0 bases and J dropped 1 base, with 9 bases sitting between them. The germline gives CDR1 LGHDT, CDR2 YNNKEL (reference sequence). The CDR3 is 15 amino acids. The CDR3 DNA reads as TGTGCCAGCAGCCAAGACCGGGTGGGCCAAGAGACCCAGTACTTC. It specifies CASSQDRVGQETQYF.

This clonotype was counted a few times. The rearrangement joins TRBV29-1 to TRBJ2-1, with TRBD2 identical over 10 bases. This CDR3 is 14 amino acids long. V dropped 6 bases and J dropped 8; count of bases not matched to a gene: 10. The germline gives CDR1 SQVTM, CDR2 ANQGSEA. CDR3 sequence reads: CSVYSSGRIDEQFF. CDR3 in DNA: TGCAGCGTGTACTCTAGCGGGAGAATAGATGAGCAGTTCTTC.